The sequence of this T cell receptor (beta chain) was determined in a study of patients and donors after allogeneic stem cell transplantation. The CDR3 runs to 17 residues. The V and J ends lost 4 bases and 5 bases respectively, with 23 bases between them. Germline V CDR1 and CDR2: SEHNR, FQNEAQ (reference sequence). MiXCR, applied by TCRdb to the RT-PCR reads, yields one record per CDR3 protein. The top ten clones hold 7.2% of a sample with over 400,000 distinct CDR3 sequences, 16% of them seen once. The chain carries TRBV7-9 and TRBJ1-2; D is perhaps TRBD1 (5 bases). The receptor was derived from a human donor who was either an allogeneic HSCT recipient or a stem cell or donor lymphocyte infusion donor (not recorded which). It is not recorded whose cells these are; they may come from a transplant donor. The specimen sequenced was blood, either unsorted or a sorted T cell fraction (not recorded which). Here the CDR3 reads CASSSTPKGRGGYGYTF. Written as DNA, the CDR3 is TGTGCCAGCAGCTCAACCCCTAAAGGACGGGGGGGGTATGGCTACACCTTC.